This TCR beta chain was found in a study of cytomegalovirus exposure and HLA in healthy donors. Study background: In terms of ancestry, the Caucasian-associated cluster contained more than 65% of the roughly 400 genotyped donors.

The primer mix had 60 Vbeta and 13 Jbeta primers. Sequencing was performed with immunoSEQ multiplex PCR; in TCRdb, only in-frame clones are kept and a portion is missing. Of under 250,000 clones listed, roughly 78% are singletons. This clone occurred a few times. This CDR3 region has 14 residues. The V and J ends lost 1 base and 4 bases respectively, with 11 bases between them. CDR1 is SGHAT, CDR2 FQNNGV, per germline. Sequenced sample: PBMCs. The TCR originated in a boy between 5 and 17 years old in good health and CMV-seronegative. V and J are TRBV11-2 and TRBJ2-7; a possible D gene is TRBD2 (5 bases). CDR3 amino acids: CASSLGRVRYEQYF. The CDR3 DNA is TGTGCCAGCAGCTTAGGGCGGGTACGGTACGAGCAGTACTTC.